Sequencing of this TCR beta chain was carried out in a study of T cells in tuberculosis. Study conclusions and caveats: GEM motif frequencies gave about 70% accuracy; the GMM repertoire gave approximately 90%.

Time point specified: new active TB diagnosis, blood taken before or within 7 days of starting treatment. HIV-seronegative South African adults aged 18 years or older had newly diagnosed active tuberculosis. TCRdb's table, derived via immunoSEQ multiplex PCR, lists solely in-frame clones and lacks some. The table lists tens of thousands of clones, 90% to 95% of them singletons. CDR3 size: 12 residues. Germline CDR1 and CDR2: MNHNS and SASEGT. After removal of 10 bases from V and 12 bases from J, the junction contained 11 bases not matched to a gene. Concerning this clone itself: Its antigen remains unidentified.

The TCR comes from an adult with tuberculosis. This chain uses TRBV6-1 with TRBJ1-4, with 7 bases identical to TRBD1. The sequencing here drew on PBMCs, taken at tuberculosis diagnosis. This CDR3 reads CATRETDRELFF. As DNA, the CDR3 is TGTGCCACCAGGGAGACCGACAGGGAACTGTTTTTT.